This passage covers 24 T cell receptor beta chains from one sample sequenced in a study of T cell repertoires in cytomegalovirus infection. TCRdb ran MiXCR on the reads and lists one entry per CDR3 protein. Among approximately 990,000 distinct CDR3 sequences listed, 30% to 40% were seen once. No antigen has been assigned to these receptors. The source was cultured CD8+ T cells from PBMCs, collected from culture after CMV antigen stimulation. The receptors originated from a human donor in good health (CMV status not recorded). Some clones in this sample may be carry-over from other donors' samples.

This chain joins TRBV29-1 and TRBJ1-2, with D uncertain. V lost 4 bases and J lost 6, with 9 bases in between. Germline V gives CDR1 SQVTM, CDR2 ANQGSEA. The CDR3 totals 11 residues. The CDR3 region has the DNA TGCAGCGTTGTAGGGTCCAATGGCTACACCTTC. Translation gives CSVVGSNGYTF.

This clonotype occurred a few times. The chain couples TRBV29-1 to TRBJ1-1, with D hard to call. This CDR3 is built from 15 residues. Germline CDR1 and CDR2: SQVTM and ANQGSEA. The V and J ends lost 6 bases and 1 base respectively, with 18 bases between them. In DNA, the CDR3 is TGCAGCGTCCGATTTCCTAGGCCCACGAACACTGAAGCTTTCTTT. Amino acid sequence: CSVRFPRPTNTEAFF.

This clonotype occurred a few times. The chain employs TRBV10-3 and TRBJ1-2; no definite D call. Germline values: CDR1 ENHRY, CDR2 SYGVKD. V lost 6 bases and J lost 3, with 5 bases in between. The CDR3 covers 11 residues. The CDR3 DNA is TGTGCCATCAGGGCAGACTATGGCTACACCTTC. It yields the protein CAIRADYGYTF.

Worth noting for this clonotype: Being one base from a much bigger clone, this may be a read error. The DNA for the CDR3 is TGTGCCAGAAGATACGGGACAGGGGGCCGGCAGCCCCAGCATTTT. Encoded protein: CARRYGTGGRQPQHF. The chain employs TRBV12-3 or TRBV12-4 and TRBJ1-5; TRBD1 agrees at 12 bases. Trimming cost V 9 bases and J 7 bases; bases outside gene matches: 10. The CDR3 length is 15 residues.

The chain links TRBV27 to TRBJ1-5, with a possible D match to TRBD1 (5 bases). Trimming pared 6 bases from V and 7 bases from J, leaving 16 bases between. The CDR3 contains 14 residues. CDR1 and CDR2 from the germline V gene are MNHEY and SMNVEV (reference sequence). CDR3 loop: CASRRRQGGQPQHF. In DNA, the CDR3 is TGTGCCAGCAGGCGACGGCAGGGCGGCCAGCCCCAGCATTTT.

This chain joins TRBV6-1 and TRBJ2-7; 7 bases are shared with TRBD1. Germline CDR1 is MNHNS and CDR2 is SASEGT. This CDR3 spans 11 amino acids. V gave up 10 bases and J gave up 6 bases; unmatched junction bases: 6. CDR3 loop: CAIQGEIEQYF. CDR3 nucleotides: TGTGCCATCCAGGGGGAGATCGAGCAGTACTTC.

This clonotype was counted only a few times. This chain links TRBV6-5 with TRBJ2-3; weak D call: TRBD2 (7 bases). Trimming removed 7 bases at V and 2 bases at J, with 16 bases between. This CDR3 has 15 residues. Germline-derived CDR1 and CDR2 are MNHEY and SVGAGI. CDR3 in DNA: TGTGCCAGCACTCCGGGGGGCGGATTCACAGATACGCAGTATTTT. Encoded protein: CASTPGGGFTDTQYF.

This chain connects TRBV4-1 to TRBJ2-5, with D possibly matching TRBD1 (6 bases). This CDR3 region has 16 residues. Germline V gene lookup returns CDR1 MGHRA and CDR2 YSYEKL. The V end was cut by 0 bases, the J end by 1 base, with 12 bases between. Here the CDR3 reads CASSQDLGTTQETQYF. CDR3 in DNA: TGCGCCAGCAGCCAAGATCTCGGGACAACCCAAGAGACCCAGTACTTC.

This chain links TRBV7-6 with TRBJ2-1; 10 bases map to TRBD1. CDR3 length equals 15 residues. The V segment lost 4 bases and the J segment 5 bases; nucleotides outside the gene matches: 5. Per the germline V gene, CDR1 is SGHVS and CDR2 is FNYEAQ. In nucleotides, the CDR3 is TGTGCCAGCAGCTCGGGACAGGGGATCGACAATGAGCAGTTCTTC. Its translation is CASSSGQGIDNEQFF.

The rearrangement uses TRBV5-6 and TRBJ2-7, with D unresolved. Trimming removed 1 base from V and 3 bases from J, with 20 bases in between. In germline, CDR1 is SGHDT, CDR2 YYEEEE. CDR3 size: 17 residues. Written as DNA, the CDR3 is TGTGCCAGCAGCTTGCCCACCCTCACAACGGAAAACTACGAGCAGTACTTC. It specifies CASSLPTLTTENYEQYF. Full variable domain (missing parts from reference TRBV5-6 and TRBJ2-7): DAGVTQSPTHLIKTRGQQVTLRCSPKSGHDTVSWYQQALGQGPQFIFQYYEEEERQRGNFPDRFSGHQFPNYSSELNVNALLLGDSALYLCASSLPTLTTENYEQYFGPGTRLTVT.

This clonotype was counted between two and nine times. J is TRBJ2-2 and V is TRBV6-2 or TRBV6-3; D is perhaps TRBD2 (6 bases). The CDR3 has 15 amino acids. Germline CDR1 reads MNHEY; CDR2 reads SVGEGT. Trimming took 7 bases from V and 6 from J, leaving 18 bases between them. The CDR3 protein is CASNNPGGSPGELFF. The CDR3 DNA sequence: TGTGCCAGCAATAACCCCGGAGGGTCCCCCGGGGAGCTGTTTTTT.

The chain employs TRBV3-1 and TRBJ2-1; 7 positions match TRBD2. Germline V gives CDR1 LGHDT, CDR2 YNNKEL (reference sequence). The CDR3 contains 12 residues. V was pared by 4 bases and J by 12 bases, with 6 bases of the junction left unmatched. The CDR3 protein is CASSPTGRLQFF. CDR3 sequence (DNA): TGTGCCAGCAGCCCCACCGGGAGGTTGCAGTTCTTC.

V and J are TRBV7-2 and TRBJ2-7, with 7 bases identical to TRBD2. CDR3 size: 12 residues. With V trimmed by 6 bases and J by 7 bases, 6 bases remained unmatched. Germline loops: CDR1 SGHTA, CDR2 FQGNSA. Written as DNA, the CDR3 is TGTGCCAGCAGTTTTTGGGGGGGGGAGCAGTACTTC. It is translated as CASSFWGGEQYF.

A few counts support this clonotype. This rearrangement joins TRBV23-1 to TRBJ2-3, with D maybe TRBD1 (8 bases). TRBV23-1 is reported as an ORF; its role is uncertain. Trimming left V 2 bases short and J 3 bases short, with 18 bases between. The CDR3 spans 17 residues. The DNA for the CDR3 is TGCGCCAGCAGTCAACCCGAGGACAGGGAGGGTACAGATACGCAGTATTTT. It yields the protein CASSQPEDREGTDTQYF.

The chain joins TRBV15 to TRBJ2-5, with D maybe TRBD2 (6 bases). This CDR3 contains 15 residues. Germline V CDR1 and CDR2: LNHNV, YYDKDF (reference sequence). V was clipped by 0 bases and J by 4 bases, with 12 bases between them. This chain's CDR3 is CATSRDRGRGETQYF. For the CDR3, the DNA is TGTGCCACCAGCAGAGATCGCGGGCGGGGAGAGACCCAGTACTTC. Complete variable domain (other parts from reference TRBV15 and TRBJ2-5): DAMVIQNPRYQVTQFGKPVTLSCSQTLNHNVMYWYQQKSSQAPKLLFHYYDKDFNNEADTPDNFQSRRPNTSFCFLDIRSPGLGDTAMYLCATSRDRGRGETQYFGPGTRLLVL.

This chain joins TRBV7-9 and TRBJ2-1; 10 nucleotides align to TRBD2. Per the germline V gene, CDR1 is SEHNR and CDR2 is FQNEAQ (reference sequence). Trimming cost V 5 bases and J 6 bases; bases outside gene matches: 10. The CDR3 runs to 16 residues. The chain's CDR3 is CASSQGASGGSNEQFF. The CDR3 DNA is TGTGCCAGCAGCCAGGGAGCTAGCGGGGGATCCAATGAGCAGTTCTTC. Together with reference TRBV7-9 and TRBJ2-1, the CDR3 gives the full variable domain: DTGVSQNPRHKITKRGQNVTFRCDPISEHNRLYWYRQTLGQGPEFLTYFQNEAQLEKSRLLSDRFSAERPKGSFSTLEIQRTEQGDSAMYLCASSQGASGGSNEQFFGPGTRLTVL.

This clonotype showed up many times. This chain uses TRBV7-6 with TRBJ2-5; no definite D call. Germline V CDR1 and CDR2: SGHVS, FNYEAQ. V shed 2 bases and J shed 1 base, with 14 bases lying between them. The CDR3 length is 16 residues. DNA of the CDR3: TGTGCCAGCAGCTTATCCTACCGCCCAACCCAAGAGACCCAGTACTTC. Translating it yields CASSLSYRPTQETQYF.

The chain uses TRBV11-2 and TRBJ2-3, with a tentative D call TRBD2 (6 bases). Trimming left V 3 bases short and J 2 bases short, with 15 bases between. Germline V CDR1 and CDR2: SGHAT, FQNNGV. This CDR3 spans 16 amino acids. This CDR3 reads CASSFRGGLPTDTQYF. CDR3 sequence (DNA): TGTGCCAGCAGCTTTAGGGGAGGACTACCCACAGATACGCAGTATTTT.

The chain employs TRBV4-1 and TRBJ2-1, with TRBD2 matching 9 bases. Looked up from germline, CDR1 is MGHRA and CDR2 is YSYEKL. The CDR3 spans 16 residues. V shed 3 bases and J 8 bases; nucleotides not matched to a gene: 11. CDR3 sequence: CASSQPHSGGFDEQFF. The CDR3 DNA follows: TGCGCCAGCAGCCAGCCCCATAGCGGGGGTTTCGATGAGCAGTTCTTC.

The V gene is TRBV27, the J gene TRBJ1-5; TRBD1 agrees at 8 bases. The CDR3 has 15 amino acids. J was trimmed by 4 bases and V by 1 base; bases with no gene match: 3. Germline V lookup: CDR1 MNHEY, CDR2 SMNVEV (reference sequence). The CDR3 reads CASSLLGDRNQPQHF. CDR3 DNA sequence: TGTGCCAGCAGTTTATTAGGGGACAGGAATCAGCCCCAGCATTTT.

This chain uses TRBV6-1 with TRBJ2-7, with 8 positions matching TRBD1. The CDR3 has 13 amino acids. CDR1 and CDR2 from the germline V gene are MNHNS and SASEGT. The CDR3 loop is CASKAGGFYEPYV. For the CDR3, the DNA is TGTGCCAGCAAAGCAGGGGGCTTCTACGAGCCGTACGTC.

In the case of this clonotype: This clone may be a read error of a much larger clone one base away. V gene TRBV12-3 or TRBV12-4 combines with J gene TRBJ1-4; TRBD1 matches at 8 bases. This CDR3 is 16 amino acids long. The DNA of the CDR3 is TGTGCCAACAGTGACCTGGGACAGGCAACTAATGAAAAACTGTTTTTT. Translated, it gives CANSDLGQATNEKLFF.

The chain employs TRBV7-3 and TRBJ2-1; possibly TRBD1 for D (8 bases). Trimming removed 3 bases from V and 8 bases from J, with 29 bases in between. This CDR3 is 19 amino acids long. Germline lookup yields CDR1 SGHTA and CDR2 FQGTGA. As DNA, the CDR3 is TGTGCCAGCAGCTTGTGGGGGGGCCAAACCAGGGGGCGCGGTGATGAGCAGTTCTTC. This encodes CASSLWGGQTRGRGDEQFF.

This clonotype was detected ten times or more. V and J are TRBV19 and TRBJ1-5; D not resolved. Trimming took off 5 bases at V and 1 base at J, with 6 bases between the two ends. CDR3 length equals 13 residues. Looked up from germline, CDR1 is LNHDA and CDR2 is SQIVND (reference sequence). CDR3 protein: CASSRRSNQPQHF. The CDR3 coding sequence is TGTGCCAGTAGTCGACGAAGCAATCAGCCCCAGCATTTT.